This T cell receptor beta chain stems from a study of blood T cell repertoires in COVID-19. V shed 1 base and J shed 4 bases, with 7 bases lying between them. The CDR3 totals 13 residues. Germline CDR1 and CDR2: LGHNT and FRNRAP. Authors' processing steps: Reference gene primer amplification gave nucleated cell count estimates. The assay was immunoSEQ multiplex PCR, and TCRdb's table has in-frame clones only and misses some. D and trimming come from the DNA, and the V and J calls and clone size come from that table. The repertoire holds 150,000 to 200,000 clones, with around 89% as singletons. V is TRBV12-5 and J is TRBJ1-2; D unresolved. The receptor was derived from a young man who had recovered from COVID-19. Source material: peripheral blood. CDR3 DNA sequence: TGTGCTAGTGGTTTGGAGCGTAGCTATGGCTACACCTTC. Translated: CASGLERSYGYTF.